These 17 T cell receptor beta chains share one sample of origin, sequenced in a study of blood T cells in healthy people across ages. Together with a sample-barcoded 5' primer, a J-beta primer mix was included in a second PCR lasting about 6 to 11 cycles. TCRdb called the 5' RACE reads again in MiXCR, with one record for every CDR3 protein. This sample has under 1,000,000 distinct CDR3 sequences, with roughly 46% found just once. The sample comprised blood. The source of these receptors is a man at least 80 years old in good health.

In DNA form, the CDR3 reads TGTGCCAGCAGTCCACTCCCGGGACAGGGGCGCGAGCAGTACTTC. As protein: CASSPLPGQGREQYF. The chain has TRBV12-3 or TRBV12-4 and TRBJ2-5; 10 nucleotides align to TRBD1. The DNA matches TRBJ2-7 better at its end, which makes the J call doubtful. The CDR3 totals 15 residues.

Of note for this clonotype: Since a much larger clone is just one base distant, this may be a read error. The chain combines TRBV20-1 with TRBJ2-1, with D hard to call. Trimming took 6 bases from V and 2 from J, leaving 14 bases between them. Germline CDR1 reads DFQATT; CDR2 reads SNEGSKA (reference sequence). The CDR3 covers 14 residues. The chain's CDR3 is CSAARRGPYNEQFF. The CDR3 nucleotides are TGCAGTGCCGCAAGACGAGGTCCCTACAATGAGCAGTTCTTC.

The chain couples TRBV7-2 to TRBJ2-5; no definite D call. Trimming cost V 5 bases and J 3 bases, with 13 bases left between them. Germline assignment: CDR1 SGHTA and CDR2 FQGNSA. The length of the CDR3 is 14 residues. The CDR3 here is CASSGHGVKETQYF. The DNA for the CDR3 is TGTGCCAGCAGCGGTCACGGAGTAAAAGAGACCCAGTACTTC.

The V and J genes are TRBV25-1 and TRBJ2-7; 13 bases are shared with TRBD2. Germline loops: CDR1 MGHDK, CDR2 SYGVNS. J gave up 3 bases and V 8 bases, and 4 bases lay outside the gene matches. The CDR3 is 14 amino acids. The CDR3 sequence: CASAGLAGVYEQYF. The CDR3, as DNA: TGTGCCAGCGCCGGACTAGCGGGAGTCTACGAGCAGTACTTC.

The gene calls are TRBV5-1 and TRBJ2-3; tentatively, D is TRBD1 or TRBD2 (5 bases each). Deletions cut 5 bases from V and 2 bases from J, with 12 bases between. The germline gives CDR1 SGHRS, CDR2 YFSETQ. CDR3 length equals 14 residues. The CDR3 sequence is CASRPGTDTDTQYF. The CDR3 bases are TGCGCCAGCAGGCCCGGGACCGACACAGATACGCAGTATTTT.

The V call is TRBV10-3, the J call TRBJ2-1, with 9 bases matching TRBD2. V gave up 6 bases and J gave up 8 bases; unmatched junction bases: 11. The CDR3 runs to 15 residues. Germline CDR1 ENHRY, CDR2 SYGVKD. The CDR3 DNA reads TGTGCCATCAGCCCGGGACTAGCTAGTGGGGATGAGCAGTTCTTC. It translates to CAISPGLASGDEQFF.

This clonotype was recorded only once. The chain uses TRBV4-2 and TRBJ2-1, with 7 bases that match TRBD2. The trim removed 0 bases at V and 6 bases at J, leaving 11 bases unmatched. CDR1 LGHNA and CDR2 YNFKEQ come from the germline V gene. CDR3 length equals 17 residues. The CDR3 DNA sequence: TGTGCCAGCAGCCAAGATTCCGCCTTAGCGGGTCTCAATGAGCAGTTCTTC. Its translation: CASSQDSALAGLNEQFF.

The chain has TRBV11-3 and TRBJ1-4, with TRBD1 as a possible D gene (5 bases). Germline CDR1 SGHNT, CDR2 YENEEA. Trimming took off 3 bases at V and 0 bases at J, with 11 bases between the two ends. The CDR3 runs to 16 residues. The CDR3: CASSFQATATNEKLFF. CDR3 coding DNA: TGTGCCAGCAGCTTTCAGGCGACAGCAACTAATGAAAAACTGTTTTTT.

This clonotype has just a few counts. The rearrangement uses TRBV7-3 and TRBJ2-1; D is unclear. The ends were cut back, 5 bases at V and 8 bases at J, with 10 bases in the middle. CDR3 length: 12 residues. CDR1 SGHTA and CDR2 FQGTGA come from the germline V gene. The CDR3: CASSLNWHEQFF. In nucleotides, the CDR3 is TGTGCCAGCAGCCTAAATTGGCATGAGCAGTTCTTC.

A few counts support this clonotype. The CDR3 nucleotides read TGCAGCGTTGAGAGACAGGGGTACGGTACTGAAGCTTTCTTT. It encodes CSVERQGYGTEAFF. The J gene is TRBJ1-1, the V gene TRBV29-1, with 8 bases identical to TRBD1. Trimming cost V 3 bases and J 5 bases; bases outside gene matches: 8. CDR3 length: 14 amino acids. Germline V gene lookup returns CDR1 SQVTM and CDR2 ANQGSEA.

This clonotype was observed a handful of times. The chain links TRBV20-1 to TRBJ1-4, with D tentatively TRBD1 (6 bases). V was cut by 4 bases and J by 6 bases, with 15 bases left in between. The germline gives CDR1 DFQATT, CDR2 SNEGSKA (reference sequence). The CDR3 has 14 amino acids. The CDR3 loop reads CSANTGTGDEKLFF. In DNA form, the CDR3 reads TGCAGTGCTAATACAGGGACGGGAGATGAAAAACTGTTTTTT.

This clonotype was detected only once. This may come from a read error, since a much larger clone is one base off. The chain has TRBV4-1 and TRBJ2-1, with 12 bases matching TRBD2. There are 15 residues in the CDR3. J gave up 12 bases and V 1 base, and 7 bases lay outside the gene matches. CDR1 is MGHRA, CDR2 YSYEKL, per germline. The CDR3 nucleotides are TGCGCCAGCAGCCAAGTAAGACTAGCGGGAGATGTGCAGTTCTTC. Protein: CASSQVRLAGDVQFF.

The chain recombines TRBV5-1 with TRBJ2-1; D is unresolved. Germline CDR1 is SGHRS and CDR2 is YFSETQ. Trimming took off 0 bases at V and 4 bases at J, with 11 bases between the two ends. The CDR3 extends over 15 amino acids. CDR3 loop: CASSLDIGRYNEQFF. CDR3 nucleotide sequence: TGCGCCAGCAGCTTGGATATAGGGCGGTACAATGAGCAGTTCTTC.

The chain combines TRBV12-3 or TRBV12-4 with TRBJ1-1; D is unresolved. V shed 3 bases and J shed 0 bases, with 8 bases lying between them. The CDR3 covers 14 residues. CDR3 sequence (DNA): TGTGCCAGCAGTTTGGAAGAAATGAACACTGAAGCTTTCTTT. This translates into CASSLEEMNTEAFF.

The chain combines TRBV9 with TRBJ1-2; unclear D gene. CDR1 is SGDLS and CDR2 is YYNGEE in the germline V gene. The V and J ends lost 0 bases and 7 bases respectively, with 10 bases between them. The CDR3 covers 13 residues. The CDR3 loop is CASSVGSMGGYTF. In nucleotides, the CDR3 is TGTGCCAGCAGCGTAGGATCAATGGGTGGCTACACCTTC.

The CDR3 region has the DNA TGTGCCAGCAGCTTATATCTGGAGAGGGGGACAGGGGCACAAGAGACCCAGTACTTC. Translation gives CASSLYLERGTGAQETQYF. The V gene is TRBV13, the J gene TRBJ2-5; 10 bases fit TRBD1. V dropped 2 bases and J dropped 2; count of bases not matched to a gene: 14. Germline values: CDR1 PRHDT, CDR2 FYEKMQ (reference sequence). The CDR3 is 19 amino acids.

This rearrangement joins TRBV4-1 to TRBJ1-2; tentative D call: TRBD1 (5 bases). This CDR3 has 14 residues. Germline-derived CDR1 and CDR2 are MGHRA and YSYEKL. The germline V and J ends were trimmed by 0 bases and 2 bases, with 7 bases remaining between them. The CDR3: CASSQDRTNYGYTF. The CDR3 bases are TGCGCCAGCAGCCAAGATAGGACAAACTATGGCTACACCTTC.